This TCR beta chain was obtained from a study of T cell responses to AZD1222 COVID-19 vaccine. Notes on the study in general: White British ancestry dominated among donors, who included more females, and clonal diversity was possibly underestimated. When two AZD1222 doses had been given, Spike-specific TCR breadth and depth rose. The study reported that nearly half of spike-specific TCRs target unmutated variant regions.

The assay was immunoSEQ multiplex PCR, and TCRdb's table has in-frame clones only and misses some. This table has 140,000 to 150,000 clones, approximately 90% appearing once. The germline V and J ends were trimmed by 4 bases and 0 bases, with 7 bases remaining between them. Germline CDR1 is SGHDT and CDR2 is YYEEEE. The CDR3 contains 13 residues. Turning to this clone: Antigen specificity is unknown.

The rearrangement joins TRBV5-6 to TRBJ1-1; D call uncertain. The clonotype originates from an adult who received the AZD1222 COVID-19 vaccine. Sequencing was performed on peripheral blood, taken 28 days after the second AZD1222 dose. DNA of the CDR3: TGTGCCAGCAGCCGGAAATTGAACACTGAAGCTTTCTTT. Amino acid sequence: CASSRKLNTEAFF.